The source of this T cell receptor beta chain is a study of blood T cell repertoires in COVID-19. About the research overall: Sites across the United States, Italy and Spain contributed samples from acute and convalescent COVID-19. PBMCs, B-cell-depleted T cells, or T cells provided the cDNA or gDNA that made up the material.

The table came from immunoSEQ multiplex PCR; TCRdb's copy has only in-frame clones and leaves some out. The sample holds about 130,000 clones, roughly four fifths seen once. Residents of about two dozen US areas, aged roughly 18 to 89 years, made up the participants. This clone was seen only a few times. The CDR3 is 13 residues long. Trimming pared 8 bases from V and 0 bases from J, leaving 8 bases between. Germline CDR1 is WNHNN and CDR2 is SYGVQD (reference sequence). This TCR derives from a man aged 25 to 40 who had recovered from COVID-19. The V gene is TRBV10-1, the J gene TRBJ2-4; D unclear. Sequenced input: PBMCs or T cells enriched from blood (not recorded which). CDR3 bases: TGCGCCAGCCCCAGTCTAGCCAAAAACATTCAGTACTTC. It specifies CASPSLAKNIQYF.